One and the same sample provided the 9 T cell receptor beta chains below, sequenced in a study of OX40 agonist ivuxolimab in advanced cancers. The table came from immunoSEQ multiplex PCR; TCRdb's copy has only in-frame clones and leaves some out. The profile shows under 65,000 clones, 75% to 90% of them singletons. The specimen comprised CD4+ or CD8+ T cells sorted from blood, sampled in a trial of the OX40 agonist ivuxolimab. The receptor set was obtained from an adult with an advanced solid tumor such as melanoma, head and neck, liver or kidney cancer.

This clone was found once. J is TRBJ2-1 and V is TRBV6-1, with 13 bases matching TRBD2. Per the germline V gene, CDR1 is MNHNS and CDR2 is SASEGT. V lost 2 bases and J lost 7; bases outside the gene matches: 5. This CDR3 comprises 16 residues. CDR3 nucleotides: TGTGCCAGCAGTGAACCGGGACTAGCGGGATTAAATGAGCAGTTCTTC. This translates into CASSEPGLAGLNEQFF.

This chain links TRBV7-2 with TRBJ2-2; a possible D gene is TRBD2 (5 bases). This CDR3 is built from 15 residues. CDR1 SGHTA and CDR2 FQGNSA come from the germline V gene. V lost 5 bases and J 4 bases, leaving 14 bases between the germline ends. The CDR3 protein is CASSRLLVTTGELFF. As DNA, the CDR3 is TGTGCCAGCAGCCGCCTACTAGTAACCACCGGGGAGCTGTTTTTT.

The rearrangement joins TRBV18 to TRBJ2-5; D uncertain. This CDR3 has 13 amino acids. In germline, CDR1 is KGHSH, CDR2 LQKENI. Trimming took 4 bases from V and 5 from J, leaving 11 bases between them. CDR3 nucleotide sequence: TGTGCCAGCTCACTGATGGGGTCGGAGACCCAGTACTTC. Translated, it gives CASSLMGSETQYF.

The CDR3 protein is CASMGRGSLVGELFF. In DNA, the CDR3 is TGTGCCAGTATGGGAAGGGGAAGTTTGGTCGGGGAGCTGTTTTTT. The chain carries TRBV19 and TRBJ2-2; maybe TRBD1 (5 bases). Germline V lookup: CDR1 LNHDA, CDR2 SQIVND (reference sequence). The CDR3 runs to 15 residues. The V gene lost 7 bases and the J gene lost 7 bases, with 19 bases spanning the gap. The full variable domain, with the rest looked up from reference TRBV19 and TRBJ2-2, is DGGITQSPKYLFRKEGQNVTLSCEQNLNHDAMYWYRQDPGQGLRLIYYSQIVNDFQKGDIAEGYSVSREKKESFPLTVTSAQKNPTAFYLCASMGRGSLVGELFFGEGSRLTVL.

The J gene is TRBJ1-2, the V gene TRBV21-1. TRBV21-1 is flagged as a pseudogene. This CDR3 has 16 residues. CDR3 region: CASSKAGLGVNYGYTF. The CDR3 coding sequence is TGTGCCAGCAGCAAAGCGGGGTTGGGGGTTAACTATGGCTACACCTTC.

The chain employs TRBV5-1 and TRBJ2-7; TRBD1 matches at 7 bases. The germline V gene encodes CDR1 SGHRS and CDR2 YFSETQ. Unmatched junction bases numbered 9, after V lost 0 bases and J lost 9 bases. The CDR3 has 14 amino acids. CDR3 DNA sequence: TGCGCCAGCAGCTTGGAAATCGGGACAGCGTGGCAGTACTTC. Residues: CASSLEIGTAWQYF.

The rearrangement joins TRBV19 to TRBJ1-6; 7 bases line up with TRBD1. The CDR3 extends over 14 amino acids. The germline gives CDR1 LNHDA, CDR2 SQIVND (reference sequence). Trimming at V came to 7 bases and at J to 8 bases, leaving 8 bases not matched to a gene. The CDR3 reads CASTDRVEDSPLHF. The CDR3 region has the DNA TGTGCCAGTACCGACAGGGTTGAGGATTCACCCCTCCACTTT.

V gene TRBV13 combines with J gene TRBJ2-3; D not certain. In germline, CDR1 is PRHDT, CDR2 FYEKMQ (reference sequence). This CDR3 spans 12 amino acids. V was trimmed by 5 bases and J by 5 bases, leaving 8 bases between them. CDR3 DNA: TGTGCCAGCAGCCCTATGGGAGATACGCAGTATTTT. Encoded protein: CASSPMGDTQYF.

The chain carries TRBV6-5 and TRBJ1-2; no firm D call. This CDR3 comprises 15 residues. V lost 0 bases and J lost 9, with 17 bases in between. Germline V lookup: CDR1 MNHEY, CDR2 SVGAGI. In DNA form, the CDR3 reads TGTGCCAGCAGTTACTCGGTACAGCTGTCTACAAGCTACACCTTC. Its translation: CASSYSVQLSTSYTF.